These 23 T cell receptor beta chains came from one sample sequenced in a study of CD8 T cells in Susac syndrome. It was with random hexamers that 0.5 to 1 ug RNA was reverse transcribed. TCRdb used MiXCR to reprocess the immunoSEQ multiplex PCR reads, holding one entry per CDR3 protein. The sample contains around 130,000 distinct CDR3 sequences, approximately 95% of which appear only once. Sequencing used CD4+ T cells from PBMCs. The source of these receptors is a human donor with multiple sclerosis.

The rearrangement links TRBV20-1 to TRBJ2-7; tentative D call: TRBD2 (6 bases). V was pared by 4 bases and J by 3 bases, with 10 bases between. This CDR3 contains 12 residues. Germline V gives CDR1 DFQATT, CDR2 SNEGSKA (reference sequence). CDR3 region: CSAMGLYYEQYF. For the CDR3, the DNA is TGCAGTGCTATGGGACTTTACTACGAGCAGTACTTC.

The chain uses TRBV12-3 or TRBV12-4 and TRBJ2-3, with D perhaps matching TRBD1 (6 bases). The CDR3 is made up of 15 amino acids. The V gene lost 6 bases and the J gene lost 2 bases, with 15 bases spanning the gap. The CDR3 DNA follows: TGTGCCAGCAGGGTGGTAGGGGGTTCCACAGATACGCAGTATTTT. It specifies CASRVVGGSTDTQYF.

The chain combines TRBV29-1 with TRBJ1-2; maybe TRBD1 (5 bases). The CDR3 runs to 12 residues. V was trimmed by 3 bases and J by 8 bases, leaving 13 bases between them. Germline V gives CDR1 SQVTM, CDR2 ANQGSEA. The CDR3 loop is CSVDPSGSGYTF. The CDR3 bases are TGCAGCGTTGACCCTTCAGGGTCCGGCTACACCTTC.

The chain recombines TRBV12-3 or TRBV12-4 with TRBJ2-4, with D unresolved. The V end was cut by 3 bases, the J end by 0 bases, with 6 bases between. The CDR3 totals 14 residues. CDR3 loop: CASSFSVAKNIQYF. The CDR3 DNA follows: TGTGCCAGCAGTTTCAGTGTAGCCAAAAACATTCAGTACTTC.

A single count supports this clonotype. The genes are TRBV12-3 or TRBV12-4 and TRBJ1-1, with unresolved D. The CDR3 length is 13 residues. V was trimmed by 2 bases and J by 4 bases, leaving 8 bases between them. The CDR3 region has the DNA TGTGCCAGCAGTTTAAAGGATGGCACTGAAGCTTTCTTT. It yields the protein CASSLKDGTEAFF.

The V and J genes are TRBV27 and TRBJ2-3, with a weak D call TRBD1 (6 bases). The CDR3 is made up of 15 amino acids. Germline V lookup: CDR1 MNHEY, CDR2 SMNVEV (reference sequence). The ends were cut back, 7 bases at V and 1 base at J, with 15 bases in the middle. This CDR3 is CASIQQGFGTDTQYF. CDR3 DNA: TGTGCCAGCATCCAACAGGGTTTTGGCACAGATACGCAGTATTTT.

The chain employs TRBV27 and TRBJ1-2; no clear D. V was cut by 3 bases and J by 3 bases, with 8 bases left in between. The CDR3 covers 13 residues. CDR1 MNHEY and CDR2 SMNVEV come from the germline V gene (reference sequence). The CDR3 sequence: CASSFSTDYGYTF. DNA for the CDR3: TGTGCCAGCAGTTTTTCCACCGACTATGGCTACACCTTC.

This rearrangement joins TRBV19 to TRBJ2-1; 11 bases match TRBD1. V gave up 5 bases and J gave up 6 bases; unmatched junction bases: 9. The CDR3 loop spans 16 amino acids. Germline loops: CDR1 LNHDA, CDR2 SQIVND (reference sequence). DNA for the CDR3: TGTGCCAGTAGTGCACGGACAGGGGGCGGGAGCAATGAGCAGTTCTTC. It codes for CASSARTGGGSNEQFF.

CDR3 protein: CSATWTGGTDTQYF. The CDR3 bases are TGCAGTGCTACTTGGACAGGGGGCACAGATACGCAGTATTTT. V usage is TRBV20-1 and J usage is TRBJ2-3; 9 positions match TRBD1. V was clipped by 4 bases and J by 1 base; unmatched bases: 3. The germline V gene encodes CDR1 DFQATT and CDR2 SNEGSKA (reference sequence). There are 14 residues in the CDR3.

The V call is TRBV15, the J call TRBJ1-1, with D hard to call. CDR1 is LNHNV, CDR2 YYDKDF, per germline (reference sequence). The length of the CDR3 is 13 residues. V was trimmed by 6 bases and J by 1 base, leaving 9 bases between them. For the CDR3, the DNA is TGTGCCACCAGTCCGGAACCGAACACTGAAGCTTTCTTT. Encoded protein: CATSPEPNTEAFF.

This clonotype was detected once. One end of the junction does not line up with germline, which may come from a read error. V is TRBV7-7 and J is TRBJ1-1; 7 nucleotides align to TRBD1. The CDR3 has 13 residues. Germline lookup yields CDR1 SSHAT and CDR2 FNYEAQ (reference sequence). The CDR3 DNA sequence: TGTGCTAGCAGCTTAAATGACAGGGCAGCAGCTTTCTTT. Its protein is CASSLNDRAAAFF.

The V and J genes are TRBV7-2 and TRBJ2-1, with D possibly matching TRBD1 (5 bases). Trimming cost V 4 bases and J 7 bases, with 14 bases left between them. Per germline, CDR1 SGHTA and CDR2 FQGNSA. The CDR3 runs to 14 residues. CDR3: CASSSPTARNEQFF. Written as DNA, the CDR3 is TGTGCCAGCAGCTCGCCGACAGCGAGAAATGAGCAGTTCTTC.

V is TRBV7-9 and J is TRBJ1-2; a weak D match, TRBD1 (6 bases). Trimming removed 1 base at V and 8 bases at J, with 14 bases between. CDR1 SEHNR and CDR2 FQNEAQ come from the germline V gene (reference sequence). This CDR3 is 14 amino acids long. Here the CDR3 DNA reads TGTGCCAGCAGCTTAGTGGGGGCAGACCCGGGCTACACCTTC. As protein: CASSLVGADPGYTF.

CDR3 residues: CASSFGGRQETQYF. Written as DNA, the CDR3 is TGCGCCAGCAGCTTTGGGGGGCGACAAGAGACCCAGTACTTC. V is TRBV5-1 and J is TRBJ2-5, with D perhaps given as TRBD1 or TRBD2 (6 bases each). The CDR3 runs 14 residues. Germline V gene data show CDR1 as SGHRS and CDR2 as YFSETQ. The germline V and J ends were trimmed by 2 bases and 2 bases, with 10 bases remaining between them.

V is TRBV9 and J is TRBJ1-2, with TRBD1 matching 7 bases. This CDR3 is 17 amino acids long. CDR1 is SGDLS, CDR2 YYNGEE, per germline. V lost 0 bases to trimming and J lost 2 bases; unmatched junction nucleotides: 10. The chain's CDR3 is CASSVASWGQSNYGYTF. The CDR3, as DNA: TGTGCCAGCAGCGTAGCGTCTTGGGGACAGTCCAACTATGGCTACACCTTC.

The chain has TRBV24-1 and TRBJ2-3; D might be TRBD2 (7 bases). Germline V CDR1 and CDR2: KGHDR, SFDVKD. CDR3 length: 16 amino acids. Trimming removed 5 bases from V and 4 bases from J, with 18 bases in between. The CDR3 nucleotides read TGTGCCACCAGTGGAGTCGGGGGGCGCGCCGCAGATACGCAGTATTTT. Encoded protein: CATSGVGGRAADTQYF.

The chain uses TRBV11-1 and TRBJ1-1; no clear D gene. V lost 3 bases and J lost 1, with 12 bases in between. This CDR3 has 15 amino acids. In germline, CDR1 is SGHAT, CDR2 FQDESV (reference sequence). The CDR3 reads CASSFGVGRNTEAFF. In DNA form, the CDR3 reads TGTGCCAGCAGCTTTGGGGTTGGGCGGAACACTGAAGCTTTCTTT.

The V call is TRBV27, the J call TRBJ2-1, with TRBD2 identical over 8 bases. Germline V gives CDR1 MNHEY, CDR2 SMNVEV (reference sequence). The CDR3 runs 13 residues. V gave up 11 bases and J gave up 8 bases; unmatched junction bases: 11. This CDR3 reads CASGLAGGDEQFF. The CDR3 nucleotides are TGTGCCTCGGGATTGGCGGGAGGTGATGAGCAGTTCTTC.

The V gene is TRBV3-1, the J gene TRBJ2-2; 7 nucleotides match TRBD1. The J segment lost 6 bases and the V segment lost 4 bases, leaving 11 bases of the junction unmatched. Germline CDR1 reads LGHDT; CDR2 reads YNNKEL (reference sequence). The CDR3 has 16 amino acids. CDR3 bases: TGTGCCAGCAGCCCGACGACAGGGAGTAATCCCGGGGAGCTGTTTTTT. Amino acids: CASSPTTGSNPGELFF.

V is TRBV29-1 and J is TRBJ1-4; a possible D gene is TRBD1 (5 bases). CDR1 and CDR2 (germline): SQVTM, ANQGSEA. V lost 4 bases to trimming and J lost 8 bases, with 11 bases between them. CDR3 length: 12 amino acids. The CDR3 region is CSVAGQGEKLFF. For the CDR3, the DNA is TGCAGCGTTGCAGGTCAGGGAGAAAAACTGTTTTTT.

This sequence joins TRBV4-2 and TRBJ2-6; 10 positions match TRBD2. V was pared by 6 bases and J by 9 bases, with 14 bases of the junction left unmatched. CDR1 LGHNA and CDR2 YNFKEQ come from the germline V gene. The CDR3 extends over 17 amino acids. CDR3 nucleotides: TGTGCCAGCAGTGAGGGGGCGGCTAGCGGGAGTAGCAACGTCCTGACTTTC. Translation gives CASSEGAASGSSNVLTF.

J is TRBJ2-4 and V is TRBV7-8; possibly TRBD2 for D (7 bases). The ends were cut back, 7 bases at V and 7 bases at J, with 20 bases in the middle. The CDR3 contains 15 residues. Germline assignment: CDR1 SGHVS and CDR2 FQNEAQ. The CDR3 protein is CASTPTGGPLNIQYF. In nucleotides, the CDR3 is TGTGCCAGCACCCCCACCGGGGGGCCATTGAACATTCAGTACTTC. The full variable domain, with the rest looked up from reference TRBV7-8 and TRBJ2-4, is GAGVSQSPRYKVAKRGQDVALRCDPISGHVSLFWYQQALGQGPEFLTYFQNEAQLDKSGLPSDRFFAERPEGSVSTLKIQRTQQEDSAVYLCASTPTGGPLNIQYFGAGTRLSVL.

On this clonotype itself: Sequence at one end of the junction differs from germline and may be a read error. The V gene is TRBV4-1, the J gene TRBJ1-2, with 8 bases aligning to TRBD1. The CDR3 is made up of 15 amino acids. The germline CDR1 and CDR2 sequences are MGHRA and YSYEKL. CDR3: CASSQGQGADYGYTF. In DNA form, the CDR3 reads TGCGCCAGCAGTCAAGGACAGGGTGCAGACTATGGCTACACCTTC.